A selection of T cell receptor beta chains follows, all from one sample in a study of T cell changes during pregnancy in multiple sclerosis. The protocol was immunoSEQ multiplex PCR, while the TCRdb copy is restricted to in-frame clones and leaves out a portion. The sample yields more than 90,000 clones, approximately 90% seen once. The starting material was peripheral blood, obtained in the third trimester of pregnancy. These receptors all come from a female donor with multiple sclerosis, enrolled in a pregnancy study. Both conserved end residues are part of each CDR3. The D gene is left open where the match is weak. Expanded clones get a size class; other rows say once, few or many, or leave the size out.

d_gene	v_gene	j_gene	abundance	CDR3aa	CDR3nt
-	TRBV6-1	TRBJ1-1	-	CASSSTGYMNTEAFF	TGTGCCAGCAGCTCGACAGGATACATGAACACTGAAGCTTTCTTT
TRBD1	TRBV6-1	TRBJ2-3	-	CASRIRGQADTQYF	TGTGCCAGCAGGATCAGGGGGCAGGCAGATACGCAGTATTTT
TRBD1	TRBV28	TRBJ1-2	-	CASSPPQGAAFYGYTF	TGTGCCAGCAGTCCCCCACAGGGGGCGGCCTTCTATGGCTACACCTTC
-	TRBV7-9	TRBJ1-1	-	CASSVADRFTEAFF	TGTGCCAGCAGCGTAGCGGACAGATTCACTGAAGCTTTCTTT
TRBD2	TRBV5-1	TRBJ2-7	-	CASSTRPPGSGRAPYEQYF	TGCGCCAGCAGCACCCGACCCCCGGGTAGCGGGAGGGCCCCCTACGAGCAGTACTTC
-	TRBV7-3	TRBJ2-3	once	CASSSGQNPTDTQYF	TGTGCCAGCAGCTCTGGACAGAACCCCACAGATACGCAGTATTTT
TRBD2	TRBV2	TRBJ2-7	few	CASSGLAGYEQYF	TGTGCCAGCAGTGGGCTAGCGGGATACGAGCAGTACTTC
TRBD1	TRBV5-1	TRBJ2-5	-	CASSLPQGALGETQYF	TGCGCCAGCAGCTTGCCACAGGGGGCGTTAGGAGAGACCCAGTACTTC
TRBD1	TRBV5-6	TRBJ2-1	-	CASSMTGMNEQFF	TGTGCCAGCAGCATGACAGGGATGAATGAGCAGTTCTTC
TRBD1	TRBV27	TRBJ1-1	-	CASSLSGGYTEAFF	TGTGCCAGCAGTCTATCAGGGGGTTACACTGAAGCTTTCTTT
TRBD1	TRBV27	TRBJ2-7	-	CASSPRQGGPYEQYF	TGTGCCAGCAGCCCGAGACAGGGGGGACCCTACGAGCAGTACTTC
-	TRBV28	TRBJ2-7	-	CASRRAGDSYEQYF	TGTGCCAGCCGCAGAGCAGGGGATTCCTACGAGCAGTACTTC
-	TRBV5-1	TRBJ1-1	-	CASSLGSPGTEAFF	TGCGCCAGCAGCTTGGGTTCGCCGGGCACTGAAGCTTTCTTT
-	TRBV27	TRBJ1-6	-	CASSFRQSHRRSYNSPLHF	TGTGCCAGCAGTTTCCGGCAGAGCCATCGGAGGTCCTATAATTCACCCCTCCACTTT
-	TRBV5-6	TRBJ2-1	-	CASSLAGGQQFF	TGTGCCAGCAGCTTGGCCGGAGGGCAGCAGTTCTTC
TRBD1	TRBV13	TRBJ2-1	-	CASSLTGQGGVGNEQFF	TGTGCCAGCAGCTTAACCGGACAGGGTGGGGTAGGCAATGAGCAGTTCTTC
TRBD1	TRBV18	TRBJ1-2	-	CASSPRGDRDYGYTF	TGTGCCAGCTCTCCACGGGGGGACAGAGACTATGGCTACACCTTC
-	TRBV19	TRBJ1-4	-	CASSIGGVNEKLFF	TGTGCCAGTAGTATCGGGGGAGTCAATGAAAAACTGTTTTTT
-	TRBV20-1	TRBJ1-1	-	CSARESTEAFF	TGCAGTGCTAGGGAGAGCACTGAAGCTTTCTTT
TRBD1	TRBV6-5	TRBJ1-2	-	CASRGGTAIGYTF	TGTGCCAGCCGGGGGGGGACAGCTATCGGCTACACCTTC
-	TRBV7-3	TRBJ2-3	-	CASSSSWADTQYF	TGTGCCAGCAGCTCCAGCTGGGCGGATACGCAGTATTTT
-	TRBV6-1	TRBJ1-1	once	CASSGLSTDGLEAFF	TGTGCCAGCAGTGGCCTTTCGACAGACGGTCTTGAAGCTTTCTTT
TRBD2	TRBV9	TRBJ2-3	-	CASSPFSGVGDTQYF	TGTGCCAGCAGCCCCTTCAGCGGGGTCGGAGATACGCAGTATTTT
TRBD1	TRBV5-1	TRBJ2-3	-	CASSPGDRQTLSTDTQYF	TGCGCCAGCAGCCCCGGGGACAGGCAAACATTAAGCACAGATACGCAGTATTTT
TRBD1	TRBV2	TRBJ1-2	few	CASRWTGDYGYTF	TGTGCCAGCAGGTGGACAGGGGACTATGGCTACACCTTC
TRBD1	TRBV5-1	TRBJ1-1	-	CASSLIGTGITEAFF	TGCGCCAGCAGCTTGATAGGGACAGGGATAACTGAAGCTTTCTTT
TRBD1	TRBV6-5	TRBJ1-2	-	CASSYSDRVKGYTF	TGTGCCAGCAGTTACAGTGACAGGGTCAAGGGCTACACCTTC
TRBD2	TRBV6-1	TRBJ2-1	-	CASREAGGSYNEQFF	TGTGCCAGCAGGGAAGCGGGAGGGTCCTACAATGAGCAGTTCTTC
-	TRBV5-4	TRBJ1-4	-	CASSLPQGIANEKLFF	TGTGCCAGCAGCTTGCCCCAGGGAATAGCTAATGAAAAACTGTTTTTT
TRBD1	TRBV6-5	TRBJ1-2	-	CASSYGTGRNGYTF	TGTGCCAGCAGTTACGGGACAGGGAGGAATGGCTACACCTTC
-	TRBV7-9	TRBJ2-5	-	CASSLNPVQETQYF	TGTGCCAGCAGCTTAAACCCAGTCCAAGAGACCCAGTACTTC
-	TRBV5-1	TRBJ2-2	-	CASSPSVNTGELFF	TGCGCCAGCAGCCCATCGGTGAACACCGGGGAGCTGTTTTTT
-	TRBV11-2	TRBJ2-7	-	CASSFRGGYEQYF	TGTGCCAGCAGCTTTAGGGGGGGGTACGAGCAGTACTTC
-	TRBV11-3	TRBJ1-1	-	CASSLGVNTEAFF	TGTGCCAGCAGCTTAGGTGTAAACACTGAAGCTTTCTTT
TRBD2	TRBV28	TRBJ2-2	-	CASRTSGNTGELFF	TGTGCCAGCAGGACTAGCGGGAACACCGGGGAGCTGTTTTTT